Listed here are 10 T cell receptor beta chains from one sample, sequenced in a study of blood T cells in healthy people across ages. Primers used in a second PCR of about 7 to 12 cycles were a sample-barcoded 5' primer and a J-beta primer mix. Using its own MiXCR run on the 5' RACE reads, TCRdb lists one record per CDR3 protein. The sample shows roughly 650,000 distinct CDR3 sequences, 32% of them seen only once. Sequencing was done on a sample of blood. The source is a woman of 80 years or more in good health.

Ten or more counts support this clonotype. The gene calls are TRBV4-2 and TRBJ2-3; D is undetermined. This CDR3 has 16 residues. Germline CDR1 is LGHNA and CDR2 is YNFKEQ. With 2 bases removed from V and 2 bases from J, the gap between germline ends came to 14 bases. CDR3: CASSQLSSRDTDTQYF. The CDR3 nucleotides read TGTGCCAGCAGCCAACTGAGTAGCCGTGACACAGATACGCAGTATTTT.

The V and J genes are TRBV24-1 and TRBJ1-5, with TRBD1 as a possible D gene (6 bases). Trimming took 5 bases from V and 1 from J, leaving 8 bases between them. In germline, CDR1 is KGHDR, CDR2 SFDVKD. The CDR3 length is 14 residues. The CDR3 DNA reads TGTGCCACCAGTGCAGGACAGAGCAATCAGCCCCAGCATTTT. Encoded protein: CATSAGQSNQPQHF.

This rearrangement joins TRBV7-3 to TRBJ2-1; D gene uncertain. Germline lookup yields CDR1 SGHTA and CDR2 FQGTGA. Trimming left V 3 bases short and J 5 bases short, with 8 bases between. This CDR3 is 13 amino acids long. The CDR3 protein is CASSFDPDNEQFF. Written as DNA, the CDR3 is TGTGCCAGCAGCTTTGACCCGGACAATGAGCAGTTCTTC.

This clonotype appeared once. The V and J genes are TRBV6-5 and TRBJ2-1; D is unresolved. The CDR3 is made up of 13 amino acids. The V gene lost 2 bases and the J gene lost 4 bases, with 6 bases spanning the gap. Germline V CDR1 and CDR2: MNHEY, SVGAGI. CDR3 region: CASSYKEYNEQFF. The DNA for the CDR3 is TGTGCCAGCAGTTACAAAGAGTACAATGAGCAGTTCTTC.

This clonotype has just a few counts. CDR3 sequence: CASSLALLGTDNQPQHF. For the CDR3, the DNA is TGTGCCAGCAGCTTAGCTCTTCTCGGGACAGATAATCAGCCCCAGCATTTT. The chain has TRBV7-2 and TRBJ1-5; 7 positions agree with TRBD1. This CDR3 is 17 amino acids long. CDR1 SGHTA and CDR2 FQGNSA come from the germline V gene. The ends lost 0 bases at V and 4 bases at J; junction bases unmatched: 9.

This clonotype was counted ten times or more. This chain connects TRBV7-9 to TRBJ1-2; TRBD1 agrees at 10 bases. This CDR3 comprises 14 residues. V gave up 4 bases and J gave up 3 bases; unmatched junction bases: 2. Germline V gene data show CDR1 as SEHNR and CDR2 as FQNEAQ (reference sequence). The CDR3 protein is CASSSGTGDYGYTF. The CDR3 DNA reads TGTGCCAGCAGCTCCGGGACAGGGGACTATGGCTACACCTTC.

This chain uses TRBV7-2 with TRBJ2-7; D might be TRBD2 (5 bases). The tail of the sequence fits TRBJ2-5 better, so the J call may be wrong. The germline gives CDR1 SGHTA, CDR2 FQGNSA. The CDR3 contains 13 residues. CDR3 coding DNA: TGTGCCAGCAGCTTTTTCGGGGAAGGGACCCAGTACTTC. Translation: CASSFFGEGTQYF.

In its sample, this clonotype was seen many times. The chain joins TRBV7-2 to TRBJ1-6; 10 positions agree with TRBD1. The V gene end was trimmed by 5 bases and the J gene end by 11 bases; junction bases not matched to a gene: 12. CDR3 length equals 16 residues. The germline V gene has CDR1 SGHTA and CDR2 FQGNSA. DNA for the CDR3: TGTGCCAGCAGCCGTAACCGGGACAGGGGTACAGCACCCCTCCACTTT. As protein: CASSRNRDRGTAPLHF.

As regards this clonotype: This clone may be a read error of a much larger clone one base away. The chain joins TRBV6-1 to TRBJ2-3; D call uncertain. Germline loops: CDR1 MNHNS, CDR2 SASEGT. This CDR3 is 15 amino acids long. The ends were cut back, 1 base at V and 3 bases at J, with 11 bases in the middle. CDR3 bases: TGTGCCAGCAGTGAAGAACTATTTTGGACAGATACGCAGTATTTT. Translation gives CASSEELFWTDTQYF.

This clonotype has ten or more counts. The CDR3 loop is CSARDPRQSNEKLFF. CDR3 sequence (DNA): TGCAGTGCTAGAGATCCCCGACAGAGTAATGAAAAACTGTTTTTT. This chain uses TRBV20-1 with TRBJ1-4, with D tentatively TRBD1 (5 bases). In germline, CDR1 is DFQATT, CDR2 SNEGSKA (reference sequence). This CDR3 region has 15 residues. The V end lost 0 bases, the J end lost 4 bases, and 12 bases lay between the germline ends.